This entry features one T cell receptor (beta chain) sequence. Its specificity is unknown. The V gene's germline CDR1 is MNHNS and CDR2 SASEGT. The CDR3 has 12 amino acids. Trimming left V 2 bases short and J 4 bases short, with 5 bases between. These data belong to a study of Tregs in tolerant kidney transplant recipients. Regarding the study as a whole: Biological reproducibility was not directly addressed, but technical replication error appeared minimal. Changing PCR primers prevented nucleotide comparison between some patients' samples. The small number of patients limits these findings pending further validation.

Method: immunoSEQ multiplex PCR; TCRdb's copy keeps in-frame clones and lacks some. The sample consists of 50,000 to 75,000 clones, about 98% of them appearing once. Unstimulated regulatory T cells (CD4+CD25+CD127-), CD4+CD25- non-regulatory cells, CD4 and CD8 cells were FACS-sorted from thawed PBMCs. This sequence joins TRBV6-1 and TRBJ1-2; TRBD1 might be the D (5 bases). The sequenced sample was Tregs from blood, obtained before the transplant. This receptor was taken from a human donor who received a combined kidney and bone marrow transplant. CDR3 coding DNA: TGTGCCAGCAGTGAAAGGGGCTATGGCTACACCTTC. It translates to CASSERGYGYTF.